This T cell receptor (beta chain) was sequenced for a study of T cell changes during pregnancy in multiple sclerosis. Here immunoSEQ multiplex PCR was the method, and the copy in TCRdb shows in-frame clones only, minus some. This sample has tens of thousands of clones, with roughly 88% found just once. This CDR3 comprises 15 residues. Germline values: CDR1 LNHDA, CDR2 SQIVND (reference sequence). Between the trimmed V and J ends, which lost 7 bases and 4 bases, there was a span of 19 bases. The gene calls are TRBV19 and TRBJ1-1; D not certain. The sample consisted of peripheral blood, taken after pregnancy. The origin of this receptor is a female donor in good health, enrolled as a control in a pregnancy study. This chain's CDR3 is CASKLMDLGSTEAFF. The CDR3, as DNA: TGTGCCAGTAAGCTGATGGACTTGGGGAGCACTGAAGCTTTCTTT.